Listed here are 32 T cell receptor beta chains from one sample, sequenced in a study of CD8 T cells in ankylosing spondylitis. Study results and limitations: There was a TCR beta motif, made of several highly homologous variants, that appeared characteristic of ankylosing spondylitis blood.

TCRdb processed the 5' RACE reads anew with MiXCR; each CDR3 protein has one entry. Of hundreds of thousands of distinct CDR3 sequences listed, about 16% are singletons. These receptors' antigens are unknown. The source material was blood, either unsorted or a sorted T cell fraction (not recorded which). These receptors all stem from a male donor with ankylosing spondylitis.

This clonotype occurred a few times. The chain is built from TRBV13 and TRBJ1-2, with TRBD1 as a possible D gene (6 bases). CDR3 length: 14 amino acids. Germline loops: CDR1 PRHDT, CDR2 FYEKMQ (reference sequence). The V gene lost 5 bases and the J gene lost 6 bases, with 16 bases spanning the gap. CDR3 DNA sequence: TGTGCCAGCAGCCCAAGGGCAGGGGTGGATGGCTACACCTTC. Its protein is CASSPRAGVDGYTF.

The V and J genes are TRBV7-2 and TRBJ2-3; 8 bases fit TRBD1. Germline V gene sequence: CDR1 SGHTA, CDR2 FQGNSA. This CDR3 contains 16 residues. V lost 3 bases and J lost 4; bases outside the gene matches: 9. CDR3 sequence reads: CASSFGAGGRADTQYF. As DNA, the CDR3 is TGTGCCAGCAGCTTCGGTGCAGGGGGCCGAGCAGATACGCAGTATTTT. Full variable domain (remainder filled in from reference TRBV7-2 and TRBJ2-3): GAGVSQSPSNKVTEKGKDVELRCDPISGHTALYWYRQSLGQGLEFLIYFQGNSAPDKSGLPSDRFSAERTGGSVSTLTIQRTQQEDSAVYLCASSFGAGGRADTQYFGPGTRLTVL.

This rearrangement joins TRBV4-1 to TRBJ1-6, with TRBD1 matching 10 bases. This CDR3 has 16 amino acids. Germline V lookup: CDR1 MGHRA, CDR2 YSYEKL. Trimming cost V 0 bases and J 9 bases; bases outside gene matches: 5. The CDR3 DNA is TGCGCCAGCAGCCAAGATCTCCGGGACAGGGGTTCACCCCTCCACTTT. Translation: CASSQDLRDRGSPLHF.

The chain employs TRBV20-1 and TRBJ2-3; D call uncertain. The ends were cut back, 1 base at V and 11 bases at J, with 16 bases in the middle. This CDR3 is 13 amino acids long. Germline V lookup: CDR1 DFQATT, CDR2 SNEGSKA (reference sequence). The CDR3 spells CSARGAGSVEQYF. The CDR3 DNA is TGCAGTGCTAGAGGGGCAGGCTCTGTGGAGCAGTATTTT.

In its sample, this clonotype was seen a few times. This chain links TRBV3-1 with TRBJ2-7; the D gene is possibly TRBD2 (6 bases). CDR3 length: 14 residues. The germline CDR1 and CDR2 sequences are LGHDT and YNNKEL (reference sequence). V dropped 1 base and J dropped 2 bases, with 9 bases sitting between them. Here the CDR3 reads CASSQGTTTYEQYF. CDR3 bases: TGTGCCAGCAGCCAAGGGACTACCACCTACGAGCAGTACTTC.

V is TRBV12-3 or TRBV12-4 and J is TRBJ2-7; TRBD1 matches 8 bases. V shed 6 bases and J 1 base; nucleotides not matched to a gene: 8. The CDR3 loop spans 15 amino acids. CDR3 protein: CASSAGQGLSYEQYF. CDR3 nucleotides: TGTGCCAGCAGCGCTGGACAGGGCCTATCCTACGAGCAGTACTTC.

V and J are TRBV10-3 and TRBJ2-7; D is uncertain. V was cut by 8 bases and J by 5 bases, with 19 bases left in between. The CDR3 runs to 14 residues. Germline V lookup: CDR1 ENHRY, CDR2 SYGVKD. The CDR3 reads CAIAEGQEAHEQYF. Written as DNA, the CDR3 is TGTGCCATCGCCGAAGGGCAGGAAGCCCACGAGCAGTACTTC.

The V gene is TRBV15, the J gene TRBJ2-6; 7 positions match TRBD1. V shed 3 bases and J 1 base; nucleotides not matched to a gene: 3. CDR1 LNHNV and CDR2 YYDKDF come from the germline V gene (reference sequence). CDR3 length equals 16 residues. This CDR3 reads CATSRARGSGANVLTF. As DNA, the CDR3 is TGTGCCACCAGCAGGGCCAGGGGGTCTGGGGCCAACGTCCTGACTTTC.

This chain links TRBV28 with TRBJ1-1; 7 positions match TRBD1. The CDR3 is made up of 16 amino acids. Germline CDR1 and CDR2: MDHEN and SYDVKM. Germline trimming cut 8 bases from V and 0 bases from J; bases unmatched to any gene: 12. The CDR3 is CASVPSGGDLNTEAFF. The CDR3, as DNA: TGTGCCAGCGTACCGTCAGGGGGGGATTTGAACACTGAAGCTTTCTTT.

The sample holds a few counts of this clonotype. This sequence joins TRBV27 and TRBJ2-2; D is unclear. V dropped 2 bases and J dropped 0 bases, with 1 base sitting between them. Germline CDR1 reads MNHEY; CDR2 reads SMNVEV (reference sequence). The CDR3 sequence is 13 residues long. The CDR3, as DNA: TGTGCCAGCAGTTTAACGAACACCGGGGAGCTGTTTTTT. Translation gives CASSLTNTGELFF.

The rearrangement links TRBV9 to TRBJ1-5; D gene ambiguous. From germline, CDR1 is SGDLS and CDR2 YYNGEE. CDR3 length equals 19 residues. The V end lost 0 bases, the J end lost 0 bases, and 19 bases lay between the germline ends. CDR3 sequence (DNA): TGTGCCAGCAGCGTAGCCTACGACATCGAAGCTTATAGCAATCAGCCCCAGCATTTT. This gives the protein CASSVAYDIEAYSNQPQHF.

This chain links TRBV27 with TRBJ2-1; the D gene is possibly TRBD2 (5 bases). Trimming stripped 6 bases from V and 3 bases from J, with 15 bases between. Germline CDR1 is MNHEY and CDR2 is SMNVEV (reference sequence). The CDR3 totals 15 residues. The CDR3 loop is CASSSERSGYNEQFF. CDR3 bases: TGTGCCAGCAGCTCGGAGCGGTCGGGCTACAATGAGCAGTTCTTC.

This clonotype was counted between two and nine times. The V gene is TRBV11-1, the J gene TRBJ2-1, with 9 bases lining up with TRBD2. The CDR3 consists of 15 residues. Germline V gene sequence: CDR1 SGHAT, CDR2 FQDESV (reference sequence). Losses at the gene ends were 5 bases for V and 8 bases for J; bases not matched to a gene: 10. Written as DNA, the CDR3 is TGTGCCAGCAGCCCCGCGGGGGGGTTCGGGGATGAGCAGTTCTTC. Its translation is CASSPAGGFGDEQFF.

The chain links TRBV29-1 to TRBJ1-2; D unclear. CDR1 and CDR2 from the germline V gene are SQVTM and ANQGSEA. The CDR3 sequence is 13 residues long. V lost 2 bases, J lost 3 bases, and 10 bases lay in between. CDR3 amino acids: CSVEIAEDYGYTF. In nucleotides, the CDR3 is TGCAGCGTTGAAATCGCGGAAGACTATGGCTACACCTTC.

This clonotype was seen a handful of times. V is TRBV7-8 and J is TRBJ2-7; 9 bases fit TRBD1. The germline CDR1 and CDR2 sequences are SGHVS and FQNEAQ. V lost 5 bases and J lost 0; bases outside the gene matches: 5. The CDR3 loop spans 15 amino acids. CDR3 in amino acids: CASSPQGATSYEQYF. The CDR3, as DNA: TGTGCCAGCAGCCCACAGGGGGCCACCTCCTACGAGCAGTACTTC.

The table lists this clonotype with many counts. V usage is TRBV27 and J usage is TRBJ1-2; D ambiguous. CDR1 is MNHEY, CDR2 SMNVEV, per germline (reference sequence). CDR3 length: 13 residues. The ends were cut back, 5 bases at V and 6 bases at J, with 13 bases in the middle. DNA for the CDR3: TGTGCCAGCAGTCGAAAACACCTTGATGGCTACACCTTC. As protein: CASSRKHLDGYTF.

The V call is TRBV4-3, the J call TRBJ2-7; 9 bases match TRBD1. V lost 0 bases to trimming and J lost 3 bases; unmatched junction nucleotides: 6. Germline V gene sequence: CDR1 LGHNA, CDR2 YSLEER. CDR3 length: 16 amino acids. The CDR3 region is CASSQDVAGQGYEQYF. CDR3 bases: TGCGCCAGCAGCCAAGATGTGGCGGGACAGGGCTACGAGCAGTACTTC.

The chain combines TRBV28 with TRBJ2-7; TRBD2 matches 12 bases. The germline gives CDR1 MDHEN, CDR2 SYDVKM. V gave up 5 bases and J gave up 4 bases; unmatched junction bases: 18. The CDR3 extends over 19 amino acids. Here the CDR3 reads CASSQPPTSGSAIYYEQYF. DNA of the CDR3: TGTGCCAGCAGTCAGCCCCCGACTAGCGGGAGTGCTATCTATTACGAGCAGTACTTC.

This clonotype has only a few counts. The chain uses TRBV7-9 and TRBJ1-4, with a weak D call TRBD1 (5 bases). V lost 1 base to trimming and J lost 3 bases, with 15 bases between them. Looked up from germline, CDR1 is SEHNR and CDR2 is FQNEAQ (reference sequence). The CDR3 totals 17 residues. CDR3 sequence: CASSLVESGEANEKLFF. CDR3 DNA: TGTGCCAGCAGCTTAGTAGAATCGGGGGAGGCTAATGAAAAACTGTTTTTT.

In its sample, this clonotype was seen a few times. V is TRBV29-1 and J is TRBJ2-3, with D possibly being TRBD1 (5 bases). The germline CDR1 and CDR2 sequences are SQVTM and ANQGSEA. This CDR3 is built from 14 residues. V lost 4 bases to trimming and J lost 6 bases, with 17 bases between them. The CDR3: CSVGARDSRDTQYF. The CDR3 DNA sequence: TGCAGCGTTGGGGCGCGAGACAGCAGGGATACGCAGTATTTT.

The J gene is TRBJ1-1, the V gene TRBV7-8; D remains unclear. This CDR3 region has 13 residues. CDR1 SGHVS and CDR2 FQNEAQ come from the germline V gene. V shed 5 bases and J shed 0 bases, with 7 bases lying between them. The CDR3: CASSREMNTEAFF. The DNA of the CDR3 is TGTGCCAGCAGCCGTGAGATGAACACTGAAGCTTTCTTT.

This clonotype was detected a few times. V gene TRBV6-5 combines with J gene TRBJ1-1, with no clear D. The CDR3 has 15 residues. V dropped 0 bases and J dropped 1 base, with 9 bases sitting between them. Germline CDR1 is MNHEY and CDR2 is SVGAGI. CDR3 nucleotide sequence: TGTGCCAGCAGTTACTCACAAGAGTCGAACACTGAAGCTTTCTTT. As protein: CASSYSQESNTEAFF.

This clonotype was observed many times. The rearrangement joins TRBV29-1 to TRBJ2-7; 8 positions agree with TRBD1. Trimming took 1 base from V and 3 from J; bases not matched to a gene: 5. The CDR3 is made up of 14 amino acids. Germline CDR1 SQVTM, CDR2 ANQGSEA. The CDR3 DNA is TGCAGCGTTGAAGTACCCGACAGGGGCTACGAGCAGTACTTC. It is translated as CSVEVPDRGYEQYF.

CDR3 amino acids: CASSQVVGARTGTEAFF. DNA of the CDR3: TGCGCCAGCAGCCAAGTAGTGGGGGCGCGAACGGGGACTGAAGCTTTCTTT. This sequence joins TRBV4-1 and TRBJ1-1, with D tentatively TRBD1 (6 bases). Trimming removed 1 base at V and 5 bases at J, with 20 bases between. The V gene's germline CDR1 is MGHRA and CDR2 YSYEKL. The CDR3 is 17 residues long.

The rearrangement joins TRBV6-1 to TRBJ2-1, with 11 nucleotides matching TRBD2. The CDR3 has 18 residues. The V gene end was trimmed by 5 bases and the J gene end by 0 bases; junction bases not matched to a gene: 9. The germline V gene has CDR1 MNHNS and CDR2 SASEGT. In DNA, the CDR3 is TGTGCCAGCAGTCCTACCGGGACTAGCGGACACTCCTACAATGAGCAGTTCTTC. This encodes CASSPTGTSGHSYNEQFF.

J is TRBJ2-7 and V is TRBV12-3 or TRBV12-4; 7 bases agree with TRBD2. The CDR3 has 16 residues. Unmatched junction bases numbered 11, after V lost 3 bases and J lost 3 bases. The CDR3 here is CASSFGGGGRFYEQYF. The CDR3, as DNA: TGTGCCAGCAGTTTCGGTGGGGGGGGACGGTTCTACGAGCAGTACTTC.

The rearrangement uses TRBV7-3 and TRBJ2-1; TRBD2 matches at 11 bases. V was clipped by 5 bases and J by 5 bases; unmatched bases: 5. In germline, CDR1 is SGHTA, CDR2 FQGTGA. There are 15 residues in the CDR3. The CDR3 DNA reads as TGTGCCAGCAGCCCTAGCGGGGGGCCGGACAATGAGCAGTTCTTC. It yields the protein CASSPSGGPDNEQFF.

This clonotype was observed at least ten times. V and J are TRBV19 and TRBJ2-1; D gene unclear. Trimming cost V 3 bases and J 6 bases, with 6 bases left between them. CDR1 LNHDA and CDR2 SQIVND come from the germline V gene (reference sequence). The CDR3 runs 12 residues. Here the CDR3 reads CASSMVANEQFF. CDR3 DNA sequence: TGTGCCAGTAGTATGGTTGCCAATGAGCAGTTCTTC. Combining the CDR3 with reference TRBV19 and TRBJ2-1 gives the whole variable domain DGGITQSPKYLFRKEGQNVTLSCEQNLNHDAMYWYRQDPGQGLRLIYYSQIVNDFQKGDIAEGYSVSREKKESFPLTVTSAQKNPTAFYLCASSMVANEQFFGPGTRLTVL.

The chain couples TRBV29-1 to TRBJ1-1; 7 bases are a match to TRBD1. Losses at the gene ends were 8 bases for V and 6 bases for J; bases not matched to a gene: 6. The germline V gene has CDR1 SQVTM and CDR2 ANQGSEA. This CDR3 is 11 amino acids long. CDR3 sequence reads: CSTTGAPEAFF. The DNA for the CDR3 is TGCAGCACTACAGGGGCCCCTGAAGCTTTCTTT.

Ten or more counts support this clonotype. The genes are TRBV20-1 and TRBJ2-3; D gene uncertain. Trimming cost V 4 bases and J 4 bases, with 12 bases left between them. CDR1 DFQATT and CDR2 SNEGSKA come from the germline V gene (reference sequence). The length of the CDR3 is 13 residues. The CDR3 region has the DNA TGCAGTGCTATAGGGCTAGGCGCAGATACGCAGTATTTT. Translating gives CSAIGLGADTQYF.

The V call is TRBV20-1, the J call TRBJ2-7; 7 bases are a match to TRBD1. The length of the CDR3 is 15 residues. V trimming: 5 bases; J trimming: 3 bases; junction bases outside the gene matches: 13. CDR1 is DFQATT and CDR2 is SNEGSKA in the germline V gene (reference sequence). The CDR3 here is CSADKGALGVYEQYF. The CDR3 DNA follows: TGCAGTGCTGACAAGGGGGCGCTGGGGGTCTACGAGCAGTACTTC.

The rearrangement uses TRBV20-1 and TRBJ1-5; D call uncertain. In germline, CDR1 is DFQATT, CDR2 SNEGSKA (reference sequence). This CDR3 is built from 16 residues. V lost 0 bases to trimming and J lost 2 bases, with 14 bases between them. In nucleotides, the CDR3 is TGCAGTGCTAGAGATCTGGGCCAGCCCCGCAATCAGCCCCAGCATTTT. It codes for CSARDLGQPRNQPQHF.